Here is one T cell receptor (beta chain) with its context. Here immunoSEQ multiplex PCR was the method, and the copy in TCRdb shows in-frame clones only, minus some. The table includes about 62,000 clones, roughly nine tenths detected once. The source of the sample is a study of T cell changes during pregnancy in multiple sclerosis. CDR3 length equals 14 residues. Germline V gene data show CDR1 as SQVTM and CDR2 as ANQGSEA. With V trimmed by 6 bases and J by 4 bases, 8 bases remained unmatched. Sequencing was performed on peripheral blood, taken in the first trimester of pregnancy. The receptor was derived from a female donor with multiple sclerosis, enrolled in a pregnancy study. This chain joins TRBV29-1 and TRBJ1-4; 7 bases match TRBD1. This CDR3 is CSVRTGGDNEKLFF. For the CDR3, the DNA is TGCAGCGTAAGGACAGGAGGCGATAATGAAAAACTGTTTTTT.